This TCR beta chain appears in the sequencing data of a study of cytomegalovirus exposure and HLA in healthy donors. Broader study findings: Presence/absence analyses took donor sequencing depth as roughly uniform.

As regards this clone: The antigen remains undetermined.

The PCR had 60 Vbeta and 13 Jbeta primers. The authors' processing: It was a later analysis that counted roughly 80 million unique TCR beta chains, of which some 9.9 million were shared. The method was immunoSEQ multiplex PCR; TCRdb's version includes in-frame clones alone and lacks a portion of them. V and J calls and clone size follow that table, whereas D and trimming were derived from the DNA. The sample includes 120,000 or so clones, roughly 87% seen only once; the top ten take roughly 1.5%. This CDR3 has 16 amino acids. In germline, CDR1 is SGDLS, CDR2 YYNGEE. Unmatched junction bases numbered 5, after V lost 2 bases and J lost 7 bases.

The chain employs TRBV9 and TRBJ2-3; TRBD2 aligns across 15 bases. This clonotype was obtained from a woman aged 18-29 years in good health and CMV-seronegative. The sequenced sample was PBMCs. This CDR3 is CASSVTGLAGGYTQYF. The CDR3 region has the DNA TGTGCCAGCAGCGTCACGGGACTAGCGGGGGGCTATACGCAGTATTTT.